This TCR beta chain was sequenced for a study of shared clonotypes between healthy human individuals (dated by TCRdb to about 2020). Broadly, across the study: The cohort comprised two women and a few men aged 18 to 49 years. The study deeply sequenced blood TCR repertoires of about five healthy adults to estimate repertoire size and the extent of clonotype sharing between individuals. For each donor, CD4 naive and CD4 memory were each given three plates, CD8 naive was given two plates, and CD8 memory was given one plate. Each donor's leukapheresis produced roughly between roughly 0.85 and 10 billion PBMCs. To increase sequencing depth and limit assay-specific biases, TCR repertoire library preparation and sequencing were carried out by different laboratories using diverse techniques. Study-wide findings and limitations: Naive subsets generally had larger estimated clonotype richness than memory subsets did. Because the study included a small number of donors, the genetic and exposure-history diversity represented was limited. Clonotypes shared by all four sorted-subset donors showed higher generation probabilities than non-shared clonotypes. Only blood was sampled, and tissue TCR repertoires likely differ from those in blood. Even with the large sequencing depth, rarefaction of the sorted-subset datasets indicated that sequencing was incomplete. Around 5.4% of naive CD4, around 4% of naive CD8, around 2.3% of memory CD4, and about 0.4% of memory CD8 clonotypes were shared across four donors. Pairwise subsampling led to the expectation that sequencing depth would affect the degree of clonotype sharing among donors.

Using the deep immunoSEQ assay, multiplex PCR amplified TCR CDR3 regions from genomic DNA. Extracted genomic DNA from each cell subset was spread evenly across all wells of several immunoSEQ 96-well plates, with each plate serving as a replicate. Each replicate PCR for sorted subsets received about 180 ng genomic DNA, equal to about 29,000 T cell genomes. Purified libraries were quantified with a Qubit 3.0 fluorometer, sized on a Bioanalyzer 2100, and re-quantified with the KAPA Library Quantification kit. Every immunoSEQ 96-well plate was sequenced on a dedicated single-read 150-cycle Illumina NextSeq 550 flow cell. Per the authors' processing: Because the immunoSEQ output included only junctional sequences and no quality scores, the filtering could not be the same as the filtering used for full-length reads. To assign V/J genes and CDR3, sequences were annotated using PyIR, a Python wrapper for IgBLAST v1.9, with IMGT germline references. Reads with weak V/J assignments (E-value above 1e-6), missing CDR3, stop codons, out-of-frame junctions, or ambiguous translated residues were removed. V3J clonotypes were defined as sequences sharing the same inferred V gene, J gene, and CDR3 amino acid sequence. Percentage overlap between repertoires was computed as shared unique clonotypes divided by the size of the smaller repertoire. RTK rarefaction, the Chao1 estimator, and Recon v2.1 estimates of unobserved clonotypes were used to assess repertoire richness. For all TCRbeta clonotypes obtained by the gDNA method from several donors, generation probabilities were computed with OLGA. As stored in TCRdb, this immuneACCESS dataset retains in-frame rearrangements with V and J assigned. A fraction of the clones does not appear; measured against another copy, unresolved V genes explain less than half of the discrepancy, and the remainder lacks a known reason. V, J and clone size are taken as reported in that table, and D and trimming were inferred from the DNA itself. This sample has millions of clones in its table, and approximately 92% of those were observed once. The ten largest clones take up about 0.13% of the sample.

Healthy HIV-negative adults with no recently reported acute infections or vaccinations were included as donors. Every donor was a Caucasian adult living in Nashville, Tennessee, USA. CD4+ T cells were enriched by magnetic negative selection, after which naive cells were positively selected on CD45RA and the negative fraction was taken as the memory subset. Blood was obtained by leukapheresis, after which PBMCs were separated by Ficoll-Histopaque density gradient centrifugation and cryopreserved in liquid nitrogen vapor phase. Analytical flow cytometry was used to check the purity and quantity of every magnetically sorted T cell population. Genomic DNA was isolated from every sorted fraction and measured by UV absorbance on a Nanodrop 2000c. Comment on this clone: Its cognate antigen has yet to be identified. No base quality values were provided; no much bigger clone lies one nucleotide off. The sample has other DNA sequences that encode this CDR3 too.

This sequence was found in a man aged 18 to 29 in good health. The sequencing sample was made of naive CD4+ T cells sorted from blood. The intended sense of this specimen's cell subset or site label: CD45RA+ positively selected.

In nucleotide form, the sequence is TGTGCCAGCAGTGATGGGACAGGATCCACAGATACGCAGTATTTT. It translates as CASSDGTGSTDTQYF. The chain couples TRBV2 to TRBJ2-3; 8 central nucleotides agree with TRBD1. V is trimmed back by 3 bases and J by 2 bases, and the junction contains 4 bases that no gene match accounts for. Taken from cysteine to phenylalanine, the CDR3 has 15 residues. Only the CDR3 DNA is retained, 45 bases long and in frame from the first base. From a lookup of the germline V gene, CDR1 and CDR2 are SNHLY and FYNNEI.